Included here is one T cell receptor (beta chain) sequence, with context. The target of this receptor is not known. The record has no base qualities; no much larger clone is one base away. The sample is drawn from a study of T cells in Graves' hyperthyroidism and ophthalmopathy (dated by TCRdb to between 2017 and 2020). Describing the broader study: Peripheral blood samples were taken at initial diagnosis, before any treatment was given. TCR V-J signatures able to tell the groups apart were searched for in a discovery cohort of 100 patients, of whom 43 had Graves' ophthalmopathy and roughly 59 had stable Graves' hyperthyroidism. In several Graves' hyperthyroidism patients, the study also compared T-cell repertoires from thyroid tissue with T-cell repertoires from blood. The roughly 94 discovery patients were randomly divided into training and test sets at a 7:3 ratio. TCR Vbeta CDR3 sequencing of approximately 140 peripheral blood samples (around 45 ophthalmopathy, approximately 80 hyperthyroidism and roughly 17 progressor patients) is reported in the paper. Prospective prediction of ophthalmopathy was tested in an independent validation cohort of approximately 19 hyperthyroidism patients and some 17 patients who later progressed to ophthalmopathy. Once sampling was done, hyperthyroidism patients were given methimazole at a starting dose of 30 mg daily, whereas ophthalmopathy patients were given high-dose intravenous methylprednisolone.

Study-wide conclusions, independent of this receptor: A model built on a 13 V-J signature distinguished ophthalmopathy from stable hyperthyroidism, reaching 87.88% sensitivity and around 82% specificity in cross-validation and 80%/75% in testing. Sample size was not statistically predetermined, and blinding of investigators to group allocation was not performed. Most expanded thyroid clonotypes (frequency above 0.001) were also found in blood, which suggests that blood repertoires may mirror thyroid immune responses. During validation, the model predicted progression to ophthalmopathy a median of approximately 7 months ahead of onset, with more than 55% sensitivity and roughly 72% specificity.

For CDR1 and CDR2, the germline V gene lists MDHEN and SYDVKM. V is cut back by 6 bases and J by 2 bases, with 3 bases in the junction unmatched. Including the terminal cysteine and phenylalanine, the CDR3 comprises 14 residues. Only the CDR3 DNA is retained, 42 bases long and in frame from the first base. Hyperthyroidism patients were newly diagnosed, with disease duration under 2 months, and aged 18 to 65 years. Exclusion was applied to patients with uncontrolled infections, other autoimmune diseases, pregnancy or lactation. Diagnoses were established on the basis of clinical symptoms, serum thyroxine and TRAb, thyroid ultrasound, and orbital computed tomography. Blood from progressor patients was collected at the time of first diagnosis with hyperthyroidism, before any ophthalmopathy symptoms had appeared. Ficoll-Paque density gradient centrifugation was used to isolate PBMCs from about 9 ml of fresh peripheral blood. Progressor patients were first diagnosed with Graves' hyperthyroidism and then developed ophthalmopathy during follow-up. Total RNA was extracted with Trizol reagent, and quality was checked on an Agilent 2100 Bioanalyzer.

Amplification of TCR beta CDR3 regions was carried out from RNA transcripts. The first round of RT-PCR for the TCR CDR3 was performed with the HTBI primer set and the Qiagen OneStep RT-PCR kit. A second multiplex PCR round built the libraries, followed by size selection and purification. The libraries were sequenced on an Illumina HiSeq2000 using paired-end 100 bp reads. In the paper's pipeline: SOAPnuke was used to process the raw data, removing reads that contained adapters or uncalled bases, had a mean Phred below 15, or lacked an exact match to the constant primer or identifier. COPE v1.2.5 was used to merge high-quality paired reads, and clonotypes were defined as unique nucleotide sequences. MiTCR v1.1 was used to align clonotypes to the IMGT TRBV, TRBD and TRBJ reference segments. The analysis was restricted to V-J combinations with a frequency above 0.0001, which together covered roughly 99% of the repertoires. A TCS score was defined as the ratio of F50 (clonal expansion) to E x V (chaos), with BLOSUM62-based TCRdist applied between CDR3 peptides within each V-J. Welch's t-statistics and random forest reduced fewer than 600 V-J features to 13, which were used in a naive Bayes classifier (R e1071). TCRdb applied fastp at Q25 and MiXCR to the public reads, then kept only in-frame beta chains. A single entry per CDR3 protein holds the most common genes and DNA from its merged rows. These V and J calls are TCRdb output, not the study's own analysis. Across this sample there are 250,000 to 300,000 distinct CDR3 sequences, with roughly 15% seen only once. Roughly 8.5% of the sample goes to the ten largest clones.

Sequencing input: blood. The receptor was derived from a woman in her 30s with Graves' hyperthyroidism that later progressed to Graves' ophthalmopathy. The rearrangement joined TRBV28 to TRBJ2-3; the junction holds 9 bases that match TRBD2. The bases are TGTGCCAGCAGGGCTAGCGGGGTCACAGATACGCAGTATTTT. This encodes CASRASGVTDTQYF.